The subject of this entry is one TCR beta chain. The data are from a study of shared T cell receptors in the human thymus. Produced via immunoSEQ multiplex PCR; TCRdb's table is partial and in-frame only. The repertoire holds about 660,000 clones, more than 75% seen once, with 0.0095% to 0.012% in the top ten. J gave up 2 bases and V 7 bases, and 7 bases lay outside the gene matches. CDR1 and CDR2 (germline): MNHEY, SMNVEV (reference sequence). The CDR3 spans 14 residues. These records were also assigned to another study, of human thymus T cells.

The origin of this receptor is a boy younger than two with a congenital heart defect. Sample: thymocytes. The V gene is TRBV27, the J gene TRBJ2-5; 7 bases match TRBD2. The CDR3 protein is CASTGGRDQETQYF. CDR3 DNA: TGTGCCAGCACCGGTGGGAGGGATCAAGAGACCCAGTACTTC.